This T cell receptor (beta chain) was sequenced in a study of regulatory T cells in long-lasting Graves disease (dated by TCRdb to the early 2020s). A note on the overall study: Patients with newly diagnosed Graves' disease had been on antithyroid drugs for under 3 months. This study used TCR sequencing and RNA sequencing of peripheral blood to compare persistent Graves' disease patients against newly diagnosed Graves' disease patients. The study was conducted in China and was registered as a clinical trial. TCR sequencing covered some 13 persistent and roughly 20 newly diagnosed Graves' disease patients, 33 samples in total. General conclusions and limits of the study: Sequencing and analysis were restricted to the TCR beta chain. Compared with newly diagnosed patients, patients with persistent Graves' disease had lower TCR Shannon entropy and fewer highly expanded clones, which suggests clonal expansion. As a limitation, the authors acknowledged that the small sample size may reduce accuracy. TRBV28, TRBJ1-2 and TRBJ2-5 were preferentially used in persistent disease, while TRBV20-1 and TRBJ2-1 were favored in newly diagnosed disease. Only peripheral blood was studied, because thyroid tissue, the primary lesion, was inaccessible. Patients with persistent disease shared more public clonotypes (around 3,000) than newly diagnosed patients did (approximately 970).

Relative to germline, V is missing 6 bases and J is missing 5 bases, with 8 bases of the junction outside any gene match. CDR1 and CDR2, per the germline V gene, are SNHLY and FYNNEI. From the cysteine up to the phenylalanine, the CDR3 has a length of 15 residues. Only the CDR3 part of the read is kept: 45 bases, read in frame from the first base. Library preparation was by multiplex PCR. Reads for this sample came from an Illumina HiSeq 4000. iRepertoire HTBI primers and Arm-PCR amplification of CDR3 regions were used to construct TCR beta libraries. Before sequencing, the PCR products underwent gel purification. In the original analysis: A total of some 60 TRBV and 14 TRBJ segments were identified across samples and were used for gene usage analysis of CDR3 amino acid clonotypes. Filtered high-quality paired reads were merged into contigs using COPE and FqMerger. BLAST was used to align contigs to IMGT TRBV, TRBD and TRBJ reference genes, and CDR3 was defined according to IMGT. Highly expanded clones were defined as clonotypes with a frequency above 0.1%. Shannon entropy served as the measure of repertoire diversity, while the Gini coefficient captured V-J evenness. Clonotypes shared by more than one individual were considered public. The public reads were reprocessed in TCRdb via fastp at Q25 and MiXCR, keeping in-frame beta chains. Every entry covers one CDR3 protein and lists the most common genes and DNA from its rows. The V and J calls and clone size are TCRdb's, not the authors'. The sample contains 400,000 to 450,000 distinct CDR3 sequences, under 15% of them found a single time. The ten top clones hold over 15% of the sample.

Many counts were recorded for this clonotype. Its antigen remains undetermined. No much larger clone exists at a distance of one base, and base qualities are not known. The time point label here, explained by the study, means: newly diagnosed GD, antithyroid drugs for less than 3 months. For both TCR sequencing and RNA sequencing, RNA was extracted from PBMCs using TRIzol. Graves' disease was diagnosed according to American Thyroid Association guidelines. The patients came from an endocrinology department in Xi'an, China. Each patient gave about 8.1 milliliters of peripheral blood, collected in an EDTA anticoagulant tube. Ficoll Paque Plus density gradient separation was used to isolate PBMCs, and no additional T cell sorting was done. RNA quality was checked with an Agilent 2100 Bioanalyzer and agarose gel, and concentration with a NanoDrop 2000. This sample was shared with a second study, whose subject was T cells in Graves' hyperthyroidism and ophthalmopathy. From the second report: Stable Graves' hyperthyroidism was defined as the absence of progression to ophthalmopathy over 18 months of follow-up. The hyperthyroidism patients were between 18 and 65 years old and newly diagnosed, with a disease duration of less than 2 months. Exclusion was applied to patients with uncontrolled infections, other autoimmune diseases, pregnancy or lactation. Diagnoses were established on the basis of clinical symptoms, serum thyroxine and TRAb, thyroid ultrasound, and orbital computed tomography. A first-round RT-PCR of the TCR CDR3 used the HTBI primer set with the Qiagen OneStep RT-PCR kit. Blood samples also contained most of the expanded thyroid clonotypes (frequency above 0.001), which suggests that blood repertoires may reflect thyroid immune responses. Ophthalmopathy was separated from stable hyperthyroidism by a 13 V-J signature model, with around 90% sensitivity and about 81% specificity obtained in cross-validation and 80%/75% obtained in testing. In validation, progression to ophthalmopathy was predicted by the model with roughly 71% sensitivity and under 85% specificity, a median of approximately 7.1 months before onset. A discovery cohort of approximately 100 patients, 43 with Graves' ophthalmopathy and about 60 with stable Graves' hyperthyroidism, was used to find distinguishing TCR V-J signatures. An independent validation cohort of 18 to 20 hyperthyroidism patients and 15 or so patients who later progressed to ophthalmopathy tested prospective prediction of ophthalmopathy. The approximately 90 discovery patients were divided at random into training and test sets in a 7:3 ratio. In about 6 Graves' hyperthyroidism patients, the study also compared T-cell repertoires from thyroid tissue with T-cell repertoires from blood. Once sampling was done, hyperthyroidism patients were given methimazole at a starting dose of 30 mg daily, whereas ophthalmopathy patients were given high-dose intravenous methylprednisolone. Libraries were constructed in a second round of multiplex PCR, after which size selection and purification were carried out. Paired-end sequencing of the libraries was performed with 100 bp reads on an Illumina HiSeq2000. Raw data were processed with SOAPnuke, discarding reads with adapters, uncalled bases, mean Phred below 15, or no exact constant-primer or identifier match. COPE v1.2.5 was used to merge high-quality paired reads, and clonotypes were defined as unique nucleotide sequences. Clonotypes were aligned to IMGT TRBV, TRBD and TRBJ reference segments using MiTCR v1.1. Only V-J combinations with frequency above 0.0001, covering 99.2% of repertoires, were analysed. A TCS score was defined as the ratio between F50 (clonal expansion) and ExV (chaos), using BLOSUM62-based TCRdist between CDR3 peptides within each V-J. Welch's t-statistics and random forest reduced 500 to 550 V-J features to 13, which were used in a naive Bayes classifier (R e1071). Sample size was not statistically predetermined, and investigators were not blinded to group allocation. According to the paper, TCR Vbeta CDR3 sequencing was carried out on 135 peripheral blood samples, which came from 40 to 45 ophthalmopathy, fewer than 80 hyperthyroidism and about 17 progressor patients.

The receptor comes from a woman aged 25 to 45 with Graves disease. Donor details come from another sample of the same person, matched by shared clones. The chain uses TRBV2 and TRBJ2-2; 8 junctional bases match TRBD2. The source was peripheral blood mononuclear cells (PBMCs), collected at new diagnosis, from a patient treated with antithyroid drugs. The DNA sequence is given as TGTGCCAGCAGCGAGACTAGCGCGGAAACCGGGGAGCTGTTTTTT. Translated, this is CASSETSAETGELFF.